This TCR beta chain was profiled in a study of T cell responses to AZD1222 COVID-19 vaccine. The protocol was immunoSEQ multiplex PCR, while the TCRdb copy is restricted to in-frame clones and leaves out a portion. Of 100,000 to 150,000 clones in the sample, about nine tenths are singletons; the top ten hold 6.3%. Germline V CDR1 and CDR2: LNHDA, SQIVND (reference sequence). The CDR3 is 13 amino acids. The ends were cut back, 10 bases at V and 1 base at J, with 13 bases in the middle. Notes on this clone: The antigen is undetermined.

Study findings and constraints: A reported finding is that nearly half of spike-specific TCRs target unmutated variant regions. When two AZD1222 doses had been given, Spike-specific TCR breadth and depth rose.

This sequence originates from an adult in good health. The chain has TRBV19 and TRBJ1-1; D not resolved. Sample: peripheral blood, taken on day 0 of AZD1222 vaccination. The CDR3 DNA sequence: TGTGCCACCACCTCCGGTACGAACACTGAAGCTTTCTTT. Its translation is CATTSGTNTEAFF.